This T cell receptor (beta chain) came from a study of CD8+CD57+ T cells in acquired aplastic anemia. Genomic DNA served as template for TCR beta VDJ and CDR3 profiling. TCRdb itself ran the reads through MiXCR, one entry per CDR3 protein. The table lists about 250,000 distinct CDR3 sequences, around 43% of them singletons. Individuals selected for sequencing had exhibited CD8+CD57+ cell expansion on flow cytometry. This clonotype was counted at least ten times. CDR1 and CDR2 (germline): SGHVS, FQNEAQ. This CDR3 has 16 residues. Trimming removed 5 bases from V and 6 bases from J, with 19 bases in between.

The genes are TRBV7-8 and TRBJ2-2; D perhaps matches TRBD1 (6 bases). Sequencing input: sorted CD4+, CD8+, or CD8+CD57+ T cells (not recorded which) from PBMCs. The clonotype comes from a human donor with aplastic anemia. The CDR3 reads CASSPTTGLGPGELFF. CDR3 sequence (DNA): TGTGCCAGCAGCCCGACGACAGGTCTCGGACCCGGGGAGCTGTTTTTT.